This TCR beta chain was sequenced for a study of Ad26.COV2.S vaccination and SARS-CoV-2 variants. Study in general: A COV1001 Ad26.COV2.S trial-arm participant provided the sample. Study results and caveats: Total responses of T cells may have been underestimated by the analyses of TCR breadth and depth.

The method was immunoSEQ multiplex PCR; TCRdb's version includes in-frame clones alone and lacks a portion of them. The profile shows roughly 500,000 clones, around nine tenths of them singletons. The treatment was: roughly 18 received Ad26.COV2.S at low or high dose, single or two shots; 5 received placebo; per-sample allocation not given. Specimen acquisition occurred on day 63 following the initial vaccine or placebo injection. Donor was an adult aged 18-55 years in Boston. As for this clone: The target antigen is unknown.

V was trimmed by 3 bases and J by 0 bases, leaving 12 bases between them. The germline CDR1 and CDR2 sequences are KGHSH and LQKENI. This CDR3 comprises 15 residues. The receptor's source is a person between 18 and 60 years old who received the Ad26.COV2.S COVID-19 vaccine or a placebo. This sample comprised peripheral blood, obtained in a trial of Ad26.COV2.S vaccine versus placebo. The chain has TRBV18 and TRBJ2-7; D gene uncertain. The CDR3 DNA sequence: TGTGCCAGCTCACCTCCTCTCCGGGCCTCCTACGAGCAGTACTTC. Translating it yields CASSPPLRASYEQYF. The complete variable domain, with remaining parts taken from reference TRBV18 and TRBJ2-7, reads NAGVMQNPRHLVRRRGQEARLRCSPMKGHSHVYWYRQLPEEGLKFMVYLQKENIIDESGMPKERFSAEFPKEGPSILRIQQVVRGDSAAYFCASSPPLRASYEQYFGPGTRLTVT.